This T cell receptor (beta chain) originates from a study of T cells in Graves' hyperthyroidism and ophthalmopathy. Many counts were recorded for this clonotype. What it binds is unknown. Diagnosis rested on symptoms, serum thyroxine and TRAb, thyroid ultrasound, and orbital computed tomography. Study outcomes and limitations: Ophthalmopathy, as predicted by the model, came a median 6.5 months after the prediction.

The source material, RNA transcripts, was used to amplify TCR beta CDR3 regions. HTBI primers were employed in a first-round RT-PCR of the TCR CDR3. TCRdb re-called the multiplex PCR reads through MiXCR, storing one row per CDR3 protein. In the table there are about 340,000 distinct CDR3 sequences, roughly 23% of which are singletons. The CDR3 length is 15 residues. V dropped 8 bases and J dropped 0 bases, with 14 bases sitting between them. Germline V lookup: CDR1 MDHEN, CDR2 SYDVKM. Material for sequencing was blood. The rearrangement joins TRBV28 to TRBJ2-4; D not certain. The receptor comes from a woman aged 50 to 60 with Graves' hyperthyroidism. The DNA of the CDR3 is TGTGCCAGCCGCCCTGTGAGACTAGCCAAAAACATTCAGTACTTC. This translates into CASRPVRLAKNIQYF.